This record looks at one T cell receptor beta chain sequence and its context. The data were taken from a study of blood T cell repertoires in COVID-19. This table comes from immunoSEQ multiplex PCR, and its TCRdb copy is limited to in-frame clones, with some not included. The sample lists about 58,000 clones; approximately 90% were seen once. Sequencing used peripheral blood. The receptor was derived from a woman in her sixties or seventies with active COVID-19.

The CDR3 nucleotides are TGTGCCAGCAGCTCACGACAGGGACGCACTGAAGCTTTCTTT. It codes for CASSSRQGRTEAFF. The chain is built from TRBV7-2 and TRBJ1-1; 7 bases match TRBD1. The CDR3 length is 14 residues. The V segment lost 4 bases and the J segment 4 bases; nucleotides outside the gene matches: 6. CDR1 is SGHTA, CDR2 FQGNSA, per germline.